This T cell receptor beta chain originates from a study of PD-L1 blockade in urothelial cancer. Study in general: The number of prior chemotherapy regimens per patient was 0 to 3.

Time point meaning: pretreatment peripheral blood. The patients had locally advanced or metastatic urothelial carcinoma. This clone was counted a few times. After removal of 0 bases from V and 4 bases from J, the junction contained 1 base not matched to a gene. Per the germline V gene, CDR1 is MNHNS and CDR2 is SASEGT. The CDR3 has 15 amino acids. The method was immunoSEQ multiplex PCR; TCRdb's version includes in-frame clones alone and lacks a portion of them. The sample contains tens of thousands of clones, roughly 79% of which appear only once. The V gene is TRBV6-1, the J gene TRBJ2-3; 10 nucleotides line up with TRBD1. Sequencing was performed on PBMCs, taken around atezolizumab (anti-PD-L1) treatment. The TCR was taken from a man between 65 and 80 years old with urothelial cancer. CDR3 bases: TGTGCCAGCAGTGAAGCGACAGGGGGCGCAGATACGCAGTATTTT. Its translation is CASSEATGGADTQYF.